These T cell receptor beta chains were read from a single sample in a study of T cell responses to AZD1222 COVID-19 vaccine. Here immunoSEQ multiplex PCR was the method, and the copy in TCRdb shows in-frame clones only, minus some. Of 110,000 or so clones in the sample, 70% to 90% were seen once. Sequenced here: peripheral blood, sampled 28 days after the second AZD1222 dose. The receptors were gathered from an adult who received the AZD1222 COVID-19 vaccine. The CDR3 runs from the conserved cysteine through the conserved F or W. A D gene is named only where the DNA matches it firmly. Size is omitted from some rows. Given values are once, few, many or a class for expanded clones.

J gene: TRBJ1-1
V gene: TRBV5-1
clone size: NA
D gene: NA
CDR3 protein: CASSLGARVNTEAFF
CDR3 DNA: TGCGCCAGCAGCTTGGGGGCGCGGGTGAACACTGAAGCTTTCTTT

J gene: TRBJ2-1
V gene: TRBV7-7
clone size: NA
D gene: TRBD2
CDR3 protein: CASSQAGGSYNEQFF
CDR3 DNA: TGTGCTAGCAGCCAGGCGGGGGGATCCTACAATGAGCAGTTCTTC

J gene: TRBJ2-1
V gene: TRBV2
clone size: NA
D gene: NA
CDR3 protein: CASSQADEQFF
CDR3 DNA: TGTGCCAGCAGTCAGGCAGATGAGCAGTTCTTC

J gene: TRBJ1-5
V gene: TRBV7-6
clone size: NA
D gene: NA
CDR3 protein: CASSQPGRDSNQPQHF
CDR3 DNA: TGTGCCAGCAGCCAGCCAGGAAGGGATAGCAATCAGCCCCAGCATTTT

J gene: TRBJ1-2
V gene: TRBV18
clone size: NA
D gene: NA
CDR3 protein: CASSPPDRTAYGYTF
CDR3 DNA: TGTGCCAGCTCACCCCCGGATAGGACAGCATATGGCTACACCTTC

J gene: TRBJ1-5
V gene: TRBV28
clone size: NA
D gene: NA
CDR3 protein: CASSPPGDGQPQHF
CDR3 DNA: TGTGCCAGCAGTCCCCCGGGCGATGGGCAGCCCCAGCATTTT

J gene: TRBJ1-6
V gene: TRBV4-1
clone size: NA
D gene: TRBD1
CDR3 protein: CASSHTATGDSPLHF
CDR3 DNA: TGCGCCAGCAGCCACACCGCGACAGGGGATTCACCCCTCCACTTT

J gene: TRBJ1-4
V gene: TRBV19
clone size: NA
D gene: NA
CDR3 protein: CASSRPRGDNEKLFF
CDR3 DNA: TGTGCCAGTAGTCGGCCGAGGGGAGATAATGAAAAACTGTTTTTT

J gene: TRBJ2-5
V gene: TRBV7-2
clone size: NA
D gene: TRBD2
CDR3 protein: CASRLGGGQETQYF
CDR3 DNA: TGTGCCAGCCGCCTGGGGGGGGGCCAAGAGACCCAGTACTTC

J gene: TRBJ2-5
V gene: TRBV7-3
clone size: NA
D gene: TRBD2
CDR3 protein: CASSQAGGGQTQYF
CDR3 DNA: TGTGCCAGCAGCCAGGCTGGCGGGGGGCAGACCCAGTACTTC

J gene: TRBJ2-7
V gene: TRBV11-2
clone size: NA
D gene: NA
CDR3 protein: CASSLGVRQRGDEQYF
CDR3 DNA: TGTGCCAGCAGCTTAGGGGTACGACAGAGAGGAGACGAGCAGTACTTC

J gene: TRBJ1-3
V gene: TRBV7-8
clone size: NA
D gene: NA
CDR3 protein: CASSLGHSGNTIYF
CDR3 DNA: TGTGCCAGCAGCTTGGGACACAGTGGAAACACCATATATTTT

J gene: TRBJ2-1
V gene: TRBV27
clone size: once
D gene: NA
CDR3 protein: CASSHFSRSYNEQFF
CDR3 DNA: TGTGCCAGCAGCCACTTCAGCAGGTCCTACAATGAGCAGTTCTTC

J gene: TRBJ1-5
V gene: TRBV7-2
clone size: NA
D gene: NA
CDR3 protein: CASSLQYTQPQHF
CDR3 DNA: TGTGCCAGCAGCTTACAGTATACCCAGCCCCAGCATTTT

J gene: TRBJ1-1
V gene: TRBV6-2/TRBV6-3
clone size: NA
D gene: NA
CDR3 protein: CASSYVAENTEAFF
CDR3 DNA: TGTGCCAGCAGTTACGTGGCAGAGAACACTGAAGCTTTCTTT

J gene: TRBJ2-7
V gene: TRBV20-1
clone size: NA
D gene: NA
CDR3 protein: CSAEQVSEQYF
CDR3 DNA: TGCAGTGCTGAACAGGTCTCCGAGCAGTACTTC

J gene: TRBJ1-1
V gene: TRBV18
clone size: NA
D gene: NA
CDR3 protein: CASSRTDNTEAFF
CDR3 DNA: TGTGCCAGCTCACGGACGGACAACACTGAAGCTTTCTTT

J gene: TRBJ2-7
V gene: TRBV7-3
clone size: NA
D gene: TRBD1
CDR3 protein: CASSSQPGQGYEQYF
CDR3 DNA: TGTGCCAGCAGCTCACAGCCGGGACAGGGGTACGAGCAGTACTTC

J gene: TRBJ1-2
V gene: TRBV9
clone size: NA
D gene: NA
CDR3 protein: CASSVSGLGAPPSNYGYTF
CDR3 DNA: TGTGCCAGCAGCGTATCTGGGTTGGGGGCACCCCCCTCTAACTATGGCTACACCTTC

J gene: TRBJ2-2
V gene: TRBV10-1
clone size: NA
D gene: NA
CDR3 protein: CASSENGGTGELFF
CDR3 DNA: TGCGCCAGCAGTGAGAACGGGGGCACCGGGGAGCTGTTTTTT

J gene: TRBJ2-3
V gene: TRBV2
clone size: NA
D gene: NA
CDR3 protein: CASSLGTPDTQYF
CDR3 DNA: TGTGCCAGCAGTCTGGGCACCCCAGATACGCAGTATTTT

J gene: TRBJ1-5
V gene: TRBV6-6
clone size: NA
D gene: TRBD1
CDR3 protein: CASSSGQGMAQPQHF
CDR3 DNA: TGTGCCAGCAGTTCCGGACAGGGAATGGCCCAGCCCCAGCATTTT

J gene: TRBJ1-5
V gene: TRBV2
clone size: few
D gene: NA
CDR3 protein: CASTRGGSSNQPQHF
CDR3 DNA: TGTGCCAGCACTCGAGGGGGGAGTAGCAATCAGCCCCAGCATTTT

J gene: TRBJ1-5
V gene: TRBV21-1
clone size: NA
D gene: NA
CDR3 protein: CASSKAAGSRQPQHF
CDR3 DNA: TGTGCCAGCAGCAAAGCGGCAGGGTCGCGACAGCCCCAGCATTTT

J gene: TRBJ2-5
V gene: TRBV19
clone size: NA
D gene: TRBD1
CDR3 protein: CASMDRGETQYF
CDR3 DNA: TGTGCCAGCATGGACAGGGGAGAGACCCAGTACTTC

J gene: TRBJ1-3
V gene: TRBV7-9
clone size: NA
D gene: NA
CDR3 protein: CASSHDGPSGNTIYF
CDR3 DNA: TGTGCCAGCAGTCACGACGGGCCCTCTGGAAACACCATATATTTT

J gene: TRBJ2-2
V gene: TRBV13
clone size: NA
D gene: NA
CDR3 protein: CASSPGAGELFF
CDR3 DNA: TGTGCCAGCAGCCCGGGGGCCGGGGAGCTGTTTTTT

J gene: TRBJ1-1
V gene: TRBV28
clone size: NA
D gene: TRBD1
CDR3 protein: CASRYSDRVSTEAFF
CDR3 DNA: TGTGCCAGCAGATACAGCGACAGGGTATCCACTGAAGCTTTCTTT

J gene: TRBJ2-2
V gene: TRBV18
clone size: NA
D gene: NA
CDR3 protein: CASAGLLNTGELFF
CDR3 DNA: TGTGCCAGCGCCGGACTACTAAACACCGGGGAGCTGTTTTTT

J gene: TRBJ1-2
V gene: TRBV6-6
clone size: NA
D gene: NA
CDR3 protein: CATVDYGYTF
CDR3 DNA: TGTGCCACGGTTGACTATGGCTACACCTTC